The 21 T cell receptor beta chains below were found in one sample sequenced in a study of blood T cell repertoires in COVID-19. Measured with immunoSEQ multiplex PCR; TCRdb has only the in-frame clones, and not every one. Of about 240,000 clones listed, 70% to 90% are singletons. The sequenced material came from peripheral blood. These TCRs come from a man in his fifties or sixties with acute or convalescent COVID-19.

CDR3 protein: CASSYDRAPYGYTF. The DNA of the CDR3 is TGTGCCAGCAGTTACGACAGAGCGCCTTATGGCTACACCTTC. The rearrangement joins TRBV6-5 to TRBJ1-2; maybe TRBD1 (5 bases). CDR1 is MNHEY and CDR2 is SVGAGI in the germline V gene. V lost 2 bases and J 5 bases, leaving 12 bases between the germline ends. CDR3 length: 14 amino acids.

The rearrangement uses TRBV2 and TRBJ2-2, with 12 bases that match TRBD2. The CDR3 extends over 16 amino acids. Germline V gene sequence: CDR1 SNHLY, CDR2 FYNNEI. V dropped 4 bases and J dropped 4; count of bases not matched to a gene: 4. CDR3 sequence: CASSARTSGATGELFF. As DNA, the CDR3 is TGTGCCAGCAGTGCCAGGACTAGCGGGGCCACCGGGGAGCTGTTTTTT.

The chain uses TRBV12-3 or TRBV12-4 and TRBJ2-3; no firm D call. Deletions cut 5 bases from V and 3 bases from J, with 9 bases between. CDR3 length: 13 amino acids. This chain's CDR3 is CASSLLLTDTQYF. In DNA, the CDR3 is TGTGCCAGCAGTCTCCTCCTTACAGATACGCAGTATTTT.

The chain recombines TRBV29-1 with TRBJ1-1; 8 nucleotides agree with TRBD1. The CDR3 is made up of 13 amino acids. V trimming: 7 bases; J trimming: 0 bases; junction bases outside the gene matches: 4. The germline gives CDR1 SQVTM, CDR2 ANQGSEA. As DNA, the CDR3 is TGCAGCGGCGACAGGGGAATGAACACTGAAGCTTTCTTT. Translating it yields CSGDRGMNTEAFF.

This chain links TRBV7-9 with TRBJ2-1; 11 bases fit TRBD2. Germline CDR1 and CDR2: SEHNR and FQNEAQ (reference sequence). With 0 bases clipped from V and 7 bases from J, the junction kept 11 bases outside the gene matches. The CDR3 runs 18 residues. CDR3 nucleotides: TGTGCCAGCAGCTTAGCGTCTGTAGCGGGAGGGCCATCGAATGAGCAGTTCTTC. It yields the protein CASSLASVAGGPSNEQFF. The whole variable domain, filled in from reference TRBV7-9 and TRBJ2-1, reads DTGVSQNPRHKITKRGQNVTFRCDPISEHNRLYWYRQTLGQGPEFLTYFQNEAQLEKSRLLSDRFSAERPKGSFSTLEIQRTEQGDSAMYLCASSLASVAGGPSNEQFFGPGTRLTVL.

This chain joins TRBV27 and TRBJ2-7; TRBD2 matches at 8 bases. The CDR3 consists of 14 residues. The trim removed 3 bases at V and 5 bases at J, leaving 6 bases unmatched. Germline lookup yields CDR1 MNHEY and CDR2 SMNVEV (reference sequence). The CDR3 here is CASSFVSGINEQYF. CDR3 nucleotides: TGTGCCAGCAGTTTCGTTAGCGGGATCAACGAGCAGTACTTC.

The V gene is TRBV27, the J gene TRBJ2-5, with D unresolved. V shed 0 bases and J shed 5 bases, with 10 bases lying between them. Germline CDR1 is MNHEY and CDR2 is SMNVEV (reference sequence). The CDR3 is 14 residues long. CDR3 coding DNA: TGTGCCAGCAGTTTATCGGCGATCAGGGAGACCCAGTACTTC. Its protein is CASSLSAIRETQYF.

This clone was detected only a few times. The chain combines TRBV19 with TRBJ2-7; D is unclear. Germline values: CDR1 LNHDA, CDR2 SQIVND (reference sequence). V gave up 7 bases and J gave up 3 bases, with 10 bases separating them. This CDR3 is built from 12 residues. The CDR3 sequence is CASIWLNYEQYF. CDR3 bases: TGTGCCAGTATCTGGCTGAACTACGAGCAGTACTTC. The full variable domain, completed using reference TRBV19 and TRBJ2-7, is DGGITQSPKYLFRKEGQNVTLSCEQNLNHDAMYWYRQDPGQGLRLIYYSQIVNDFQKGDIAEGYSVSREKKESFPLTVTSAQKNPTAFYLCASIWLNYEQYFGPGTRLTVT.

This clone was recorded a few times. The rearrangement uses TRBV6-2 or TRBV6-3 and TRBJ1-6, with unresolved D. Deletions cut 0 bases from V and 3 bases from J, with 15 bases between. The CDR3 contains 18 residues. Germline V gives CDR1 MNHEY, CDR2 SVGEGT. The CDR3 bases are TGTGCCAGCAGTTACTCGACTTCGGCGGCGCGCTATAATTCACCCCTCCACTTT. This sequence encodes CASSYSTSAARYNSPLHF.

This chain uses TRBV28 with TRBJ2-1; 16 nucleotides agree with TRBD2. The ends lost 2 bases at V and 9 bases at J; junction bases unmatched: 7. This CDR3 has 17 residues. The germline CDR1 and CDR2 sequences are MDHEN and SYDVKM. CDR3 nucleotide sequence: TGTGCCAGCAGTTTAGGGACTAGCGGGAGGGCCGGGGTTGAGCAGTTCTTC. This codes for CASSLGTSGRAGVEQFF.

About this clone: This same CDR3 is encoded by further DNA sequences in the sample. The CDR3 nucleotides are TGCGCCAGCAGCTTGGCGACTAGCGGCAATGAGCAGTTCTTC. This translates into CASSLATSGNEQFF. This chain connects TRBV5-1 to TRBJ2-1, with TRBD2 identical over 9 bases. The length of the CDR3 is 14 residues. V lost 0 bases and J lost 6; bases outside the gene matches: 1. Germline V gives CDR1 SGHRS, CDR2 YFSETQ.

The J gene is TRBJ2-7, the V gene TRBV11-1; 8 nucleotides line up with TRBD2. Germline CDR1 is SGHAT and CDR2 is FQDESV (reference sequence). The CDR3 consists of 15 residues. After removal of 3 bases from V and 4 bases from J, the junction contained 8 bases not matched to a gene. The CDR3 loop reads CASSFNSGEAYEQYF. Here the CDR3 DNA reads TGTGCCAGCAGCTTTAATAGCGGGGAGGCTTACGAGCAGTACTTC.

This clone has a single count. V is TRBV6-2 or TRBV6-3 and J is TRBJ1-2; unclear D gene. Looked up from germline, CDR1 is MNHEY and CDR2 is SVGEGT. CDR3 length: 15 residues. V gave up 2 bases and J gave up 1 base, with 11 bases separating them. CDR3 residues: CASSYAAGGNYGYTF. The CDR3 DNA is TGTGCCAGCAGTTACGCGGCGGGAGGTAACTATGGCTACACCTTC.

The chain uses TRBV7-9 and TRBJ2-3; 8 bases are a match to TRBD2. The CDR3 length is 16 residues. Germline V gene sequence: CDR1 SEHNR, CDR2 FQNEAQ (reference sequence). The V segment lost 6 bases and the J segment 5 bases; nucleotides outside the gene matches: 13. The CDR3 DNA reads TGTGCCAGCAGGTTATCGGAGCGGGAGCTTTTAGATACGCAGTATTTT. It yields the protein CASRLSERELLDTQYF.

The chain combines TRBV4-1 with TRBJ1-4, with D perhaps TRBD1 (5 bases). V was trimmed by 1 base and J by 6 bases, leaving 15 bases between them. The germline gives CDR1 MGHRA, CDR2 YSYEKL. CDR3 length: 16 residues. The CDR3 sequence: CASSQGMAGKYEKLFF. The CDR3 bases are TGCGCCAGCAGCCAAGGGATGGCAGGGAAGTATGAAAAACTGTTTTTT.

The chain recombines TRBV28 with TRBJ2-7; 10 bases align to TRBD2. The CDR3 runs 15 residues. In germline, CDR1 is MDHEN, CDR2 SYDVKM. The junction had 8 bases not matched to a gene; V was cut back by 6 bases and J by 3 bases. The DNA for the CDR3 is TGTGCCAGCAGACGTAGCGGGAGGACCAACTACGAGCAGTACTTC. Its translation is CASRRSGRTNYEQYF.

The chain carries TRBV3-1 (or the pseudogene TRBV3-2) and TRBJ2-3; D call uncertain. Trimming cost V 0 bases and J 4 bases, with 14 bases left between them. CDR3 length: 16 residues. Germline values: CDR1 LGHDT, CDR2 YNNKEL (reference sequence). CDR3: CASSQESTPAADTQYF. In nucleotides, the CDR3 is TGTGCCAGCAGCCAAGAAAGTACTCCCGCGGCAGATACGCAGTATTTT.

The rearrangement uses TRBV2 and TRBJ2-7; TRBD2 matches at 7 bases. The CDR3 runs to 15 residues. Germline loops: CDR1 SNHLY, CDR2 FYNNEI. Germline trimming cut 6 bases from V and 3 bases from J; bases unmatched to any gene: 11. The CDR3 DNA is TGTGCCAGCAGAACAAGCAGCGGGGTCCTCTACGAGCAGTACTTC. This encodes CASRTSSGVLYEQYF.

The rearrangement uses TRBV6-2 or TRBV6-3 and TRBJ2-3; 8 bases are shared with TRBD2. The J segment lost 3 bases and the V segment lost 4 bases, leaving 9 bases of the junction unmatched. Germline-derived CDR1 and CDR2 are MNHEY and SVGEGT. The CDR3 length is 16 residues. The CDR3 DNA reads as TGTGCCAGCAGTTCCCTTCCGGGGGGGAATACAGATACGCAGTATTTT. Translation: CASSSLPGGNTDTQYF.

The chain combines TRBV11-2 with TRBJ1-1; D call uncertain. The CDR3 is 14 amino acids. Trimming stripped 1 base from V and 3 bases from J, with 9 bases between. Germline CDR1 reads SGHAT; CDR2 reads FQNNGV. The CDR3, as DNA: TGTGCCAGCAGCTTAGCGGCAGACTACACTGAAGCTTTCTTT. Amino acids: CASSLAADYTEAFF.

The chain recombines TRBV5-6 with TRBJ2-1; D unclear. Between the trimmed V and J ends, which lost 0 bases and 9 bases, there was a span of 7 bases. The germline V gene encodes CDR1 SGHDT and CDR2 YYEEEE. This CDR3 has 12 amino acids. As DNA, the CDR3 is TGTGCCAGCAGCTTGGCCATCGGTGAGCAGTTCTTC. Protein: CASSLAIGEQFF.